This T cell receptor beta chain was found in a study of blood T cell repertoires in COVID-19. Turning to the study itself: Nucleic acid was either cDNA or gDNA, and it came from T cells, B-cell-depleted T cells, or PBMCs.

V dropped 2 bases and J dropped 13 bases, with 22 bases sitting between them. CDR1 is WNHNN and CDR2 is SYGVQD in the germline V gene (reference sequence). The CDR3 totals 15 residues. TCRdb's copy holds only in-frame clones and misses some; the assay was immunoSEQ multiplex PCR. The data contain under 250,000 clones, 70% to 90% of them singletons. Sequencing input: peripheral blood. The chain carries TRBV10-1 and TRBJ2-3, with a possible D match to TRBD2 (6 bases). The clonotype comes from a woman between 50 and 59 years old with active or convalescent COVID-19. The CDR3 loop is CASSEAGPGFSRKYF. Here the CDR3 DNA reads TGCGCCAGCAGTGAGGCGGGGCCAGGGTTCTCTCGAAAGTATTTT.